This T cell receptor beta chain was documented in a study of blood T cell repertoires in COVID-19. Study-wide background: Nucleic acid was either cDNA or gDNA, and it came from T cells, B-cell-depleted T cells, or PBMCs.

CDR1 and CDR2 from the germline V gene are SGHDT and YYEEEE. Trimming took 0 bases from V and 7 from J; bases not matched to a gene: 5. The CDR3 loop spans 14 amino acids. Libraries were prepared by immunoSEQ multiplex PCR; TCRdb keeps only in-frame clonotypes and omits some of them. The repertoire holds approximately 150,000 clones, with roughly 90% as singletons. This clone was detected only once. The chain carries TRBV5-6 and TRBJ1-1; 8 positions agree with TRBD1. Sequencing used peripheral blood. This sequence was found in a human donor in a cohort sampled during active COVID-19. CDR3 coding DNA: TGTGCCAGCAGCTTGGTCGACAGGGGTCTTGAAGCTTTCTTT. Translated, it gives CASSLVDRGLEAFF.